This is a list of T cell receptor beta chains from one sample in a study of blood T cell repertoires in COVID-19. Some clones are missing from TCRdb's copy, which holds only in-frame ones; the method was immunoSEQ multiplex PCR. The sample contains 110,000 to 150,000 clones, more than 85% of which appear only once. Sequenced input: peripheral blood. These receptors originate from a human donor in a cohort sampled during active COVID-19. Both conserved end residues are part of each CDR3. Each record gives: clone size, J gene, V gene, D gene, CDR3 protein, CDR3 DNA. A D gene is named only where the DNA matches it firmly. Clone size is not always given. Where it is, it says once, few, many or a class for expanded clones.

. | TRBJ1-6 | TRBV4-1 | TRBD1 | CASSQALDPGTGGRWGSPLHF | TGCGCCAGCAGCCAAGCCCTCGATCCCGGGACAGGGGGAAGATGGGGTTCACCCCTCCACTTT
few | TRBJ1-1 | TRBV11-2 | . | CASGQGGTEAFF | TGTGCCAGCGGGCAAGGGGGCACTGAAGCTTTCTTT
many | TRBJ1-6 | TRBV27 | TRBD1 | CASSSLYQGAGLSPLHF | TGTGCCAGCAGTTCCCTTTATCAGGGGGCTGGTTTATCACCCCTCCACTTT
. | TRBJ2-7 | TRBV5-1 | . | CASRRTAKYEQYF | TGCGCCAGCCGACGCACAGCTAAATACGAGCAGTACTTC
. | TRBJ2-3 | TRBV2 | TRBD2 | CASSRWTSGASTDTQYF | TGTGCCAGCAGCCGCTGGACTAGCGGGGCTAGCACAGATACGCAGTATTTT
. | TRBJ2-3 | TRBV28 | . | CASTQGGRNTQYF | TGTGCCAGCACTCAGGGAGGTAGGAATACGCAGTATTTT
. | TRBJ1-4 | TRBV28 | . | CATKSAGADNEKLFF | TGTGCCACCAAATCCGCGGGCGCAGATAATGAAAAACTGTTTTTT
. | TRBJ2-3 | TRBV24-1 | . | CATSDLGGRAQYF | TGTGCCACCAGTGATTTAGGAGGAAGGGCGCAGTATTTT
. | TRBJ1-1 | TRBV27 | TRBD1 | CASGQGFAEAFF | TGTGCCAGCGGACAGGGTTTCGCTGAAGCTTTCTTT
. | TRBJ2-3 | TRBV7-2 | . | CASRFASTDTQYF | TGTGCCAGCAGATTCGCGTCCACAGATACGCAGTATTTT
. | TRBJ2-6 | TRBV29-1 | . | CSVEVGASGANVLTF | TGCAGCGTTGAAGTGGGGGCTTCTGGGGCCAACGTCCTGACTTTC
. | TRBJ1-2 | TRBV5-4 | . | CASSLGRNYGYTF | TGTGCCAGCAGCTTGGGGCGGAACTATGGCTACACCTTC
. | TRBJ2-5 | TRBV7-9 | . | CASSLAGGRETQYF | TGTGCCAGCAGCTTAGCGGGGGGACGGGAGACCCAGTACTTC
. | TRBJ1-1 | TRBV11-2 | . | CASSQTGTEAFF | TGTGCCAGCAGCCAGACAGGCACTGAAGCTTTCTTT
. | TRBJ2-1 | TRBV10-3 | . | CAISQGGNEQFF | TGTGCCATCAGCCAGGGGGGAAATGAGCAGTTCTTC
. | TRBJ1-4 | TRBV2 | . | CASRRTANEKLFF | TGTGCCAGCCGCAGGACAGCAAATGAAAAACTGTTTTTT
. | TRBJ2-1 | TRBV18 | . | CASSPPKLEQFF | TGTGCCAGCTCACCACCGAAGCTTGAGCAGTTCTTC
. | TRBJ2-2 | TRBV5-1 | TRBD1 | CASSLTGETGELFF | TGCGCCAGCAGTCTAACAGGGGAAACCGGGGAGCTGTTTTTT
. | TRBJ2-7 | TRBV3-1/TRBV3-2 | TRBD2 | CASSPRLAGRYEQYF | TGTGCCAGCAGCCCCCGACTAGCGGGGAGGTACGAGCAGTACTTC
. | TRBJ2-3 | TRBV29-1 | TRBD2 | CSEGLAGGPSDTQYF | TGCAGCGAGGGACTAGCGGGAGGGCCATCAGATACGCAGTATTTT
. | TRBJ2-5 | TRBV6-5 | TRBD2 | CASVSGGAGETQYF | TGTGCCAGCGTCAGCGGGGGGGCCGGAGAGACCCAGTACTTC
. | TRBJ1-2 | TRBV28 | . | CASSLWWGGYGYTF | TGTGCCAGCAGTTTATGGTGGGGAGGCTATGGCTACACCTTC